Reported below is one T cell receptor (beta chain). Its specificity is not known. Samples came from axillary lymph nodes draining the breast cancer. Trimming removed 2 bases from V and 11 bases from J; junction bases left unmatched: 15. The V gene's germline CDR1 is DFQATT and CDR2 SNEGSKA (reference sequence). CDR3 length equals 15 residues. These data come from a study of breast tumors, draining lymph nodes, adjacent tissues. Study outcomes and limitations: Luminal-like breast cancer showed significantly higher tumor–nontumor repertoire similarity than basal-like. Data only fit, rather than demonstrated, lymph node origin of most tumor T cells. Tumor TCR diversity was below lymph nodes but above nontumor tissue. Most tumor T cells seemingly derive from lymph node, then expand in tumor.

TCRdb called the multiplex PCR reads again in MiXCR, with one record for every CDR3 protein. Here the sample spans approximately 230,000 distinct CDR3 sequences, about 34% being singletons. J is TRBJ2-3 and V is TRBV20-1; 8 positions match TRBD1. The source of this sequence is a female donor with breast cancer. Some clones in this sample may be carry-over from other donors' samples. Source material: axillary lymph node tissue. CDR3 region: CSARPARTGPHEQYF. The CDR3, as DNA: TGCAGTGCTAGACCTGCCAGGACAGGGCCGCACGAGCAGTATTTT.